This T cell receptor beta chain is from a study of blood T cell repertoires in COVID-19. Background on the study: Both acute and convalescent COVID-19 samples were obtained from the United States, Italy and Spain. PBMCs, B-cell-depleted T cells, or T cells provided the cDNA or gDNA that made up the material.

In the study's own analysis: Estimates of nucleated cell counts were drawn from the amplification of reference gene primers. Data came from immunoSEQ multiplex PCR; TCRdb stores just in-frame clones and leaves some out. From that table come the V and J calls and clone size; the DNA was used to work out D and trimming. The sample holds 150,000 or so clones, around 81% seen once. With 6 bases clipped from V and 2 bases from J, the junction kept 8 bases outside the gene matches. CDR3 length: 16 amino acids. Germline V gene data show CDR1 as SGHDN and CDR2 as FVKESK. The sequenced material came from peripheral blood. This TCR was sampled from a man aged 55-75 years with active or convalescent COVID-19. This sequence joins TRBV14 and TRBJ2-1, with TRBD1 identical over 9 bases. CDR3 sequence: CASSSSGTGPYNEQFF. The CDR3 nucleotides are TGTGCCAGCAGTAGCTCCGGGACAGGGCCCTACAATGAGCAGTTCTTC.